This T cell receptor beta chain emerged from a study of T-cell memory formation after mild COVID-19. Trimming cost V 4 bases and J 2 bases; bases outside gene matches: 6. The CDR3 spans 16 residues. One entry per CDR3 protein, called by TCRdb with MiXCR from the 5' RACE reads. The table records about 400,000 distinct CDR3 sequences, 23% of them present only once. The chain recombines TRBV12-3 or TRBV12-4 with TRBJ2-2; 8 bases line up with TRBD2. The source material was PBMCs or a T cell subset sorted from them (not recorded which). This sequence originates from an adult woman who had mild COVID-19 (a few samples of this study predate the infection). Cell type and time point are not known. The CDR3 DNA reads TGTGCCAGCAGTTCCTCACTAGCGGCTAACACCGGGGAGCTGTTTTTT. Protein product: CASSSSLAANTGELFF.